The 8 T cell receptor beta chains in this list originate from one sample, sequenced in a study of technical replicates of blood from several donors. Sequencing was performed with immunoSEQ multiplex PCR; in TCRdb, only in-frame clones are kept and a portion is missing. The sample consists of fewer than 70,000 clones, around 84% of them appearing once. Specimen: PBMCs. The receptor source for this set is a human donor in good health. Some clones in this sample may be carry-over from other donors' samples.

The rearrangement links TRBV27 to TRBJ1-2; 10 bases are a match to TRBD1. The ends lost 5 bases at V and 1 base at J; junction bases unmatched: 7. The V gene's germline CDR1 is MNHEY and CDR2 SMNVEV (reference sequence). The CDR3 totals 16 residues. CDR3 DNA: TGTGCCAGCAGTGAGACGACAGGGGGCCGTAACTATGGCTACACCTTC. Its protein product is CASSETTGGRNYGYTF.

The V and J genes are TRBV7-2 and TRBJ1-1; no firm D call. The CDR3 spans 12 residues. The V end lost 2 bases, the J end lost 7 bases, and 8 bases lay between the germline ends. CDR1 and CDR2 from the germline V gene are SGHTA and FQGNSA. CDR3 DNA sequence: TGTGCCAGCAGCTTATCTCGGTTTGAAGCTTTCTTT. This sequence encodes CASSLSRFEAFF.

The V call is TRBV5-1, the J call TRBJ2-3; weak D call: TRBD1 (6 bases). The CDR3 consists of 17 residues. The V gene's germline CDR1 is SGHRS and CDR2 YFSETQ. V lost 1 base and J lost 3, with 18 bases in between. The CDR3, as DNA: TGCGCCAGCAGCTTGTCTTGGGGCGGGCAGGGGACAGATACGCAGTATTTT. It yields the protein CASSLSWGGQGTDTQYF.

This chain uses TRBV6-1 with TRBJ1-5; D perhaps matches TRBD1 (5 bases). CDR3 length: 14 residues. Germline assignment: CDR1 MNHNS and CDR2 SASEGT. The ends were cut back, 2 bases at V and 4 bases at J, with 9 bases in the middle. CDR3 DNA: TGTGCCAGCAGTGAAATCCCAGGGAATCAGCCCCAGCATTTT. This gives the protein CASSEIPGNQPQHF.

The chain employs TRBV7-3 and TRBJ2-3, with a possible D match to TRBD2 (6 bases). Per the germline V gene, CDR1 is SGHTA and CDR2 is FQGTGA. V lost 2 bases and J 0 bases, leaving 12 bases between the germline ends. This CDR3 spans 16 amino acids. The CDR3 bases are TGTGCCAGCAGCTTAGACGGGACTTCTAGCACAGATACGCAGTATTTT. It yields the protein CASSLDGTSSTDTQYF.

V is TRBV30 and J is TRBJ2-7, with 8 nucleotides matching TRBD1. This CDR3 has 13 residues. The J segment lost 2 bases and the V segment lost 1 base, leaving 1 base of the junction unmatched. Per the germline V gene, CDR1 is GTSNPN and CDR2 is SVGIG (reference sequence). The CDR3 DNA follows: TGTGCCTGGAGTGCAGGGGGCCCCTACGAGCAGTACTTC. This encodes CAWSAGGPYEQYF.

This chain links TRBV9 with TRBJ2-7; TRBD2 matches at 7 bases. The length of the CDR3 is 15 residues. Germline V gives CDR1 SGDLS, CDR2 YYNGEE. The V and J ends lost 4 bases and 5 bases, in that order; junction bases with no gene match: 12. In DNA, the CDR3 is TGTGCCAGCAGCCCAGGGAGGGGAACCCTCCACGAGCAGTACTTC. Translation: CASSPGRGTLHEQYF.

The rearrangement uses TRBV29-1 and TRBJ1-2, with TRBD1 as a possible D gene (6 bases). The V gene's germline CDR1 is SQVTM and CDR2 ANQGSEA. The CDR3 consists of 12 residues. V dropped 4 bases and J dropped 8 bases, with 14 bases sitting between them. The DNA for the CDR3 is TGCAGCGTTGCTGGGGGGGCTGTGGGCTACACCTTC. Amino acids: CSVAGGAVGYTF.